A selection of T cell receptor beta chains follows, all from one sample in a study of T cells in Graves' hyperthyroidism and ophthalmopathy. TCRdb itself ran the multiplex PCR reads through MiXCR, one entry per CDR3 protein. The sample carries 500,000 or so distinct CDR3 sequences, approximately 17% recorded once. Sample: blood. These receptors all stem from a young woman with Graves' ophthalmopathy. Both conserved end residues are part of each CDR3.

j_call v_call cdr3_aa
TRBJ2-1 TRBV7-2 CASSLTAGAMDEQFF
TRBJ1-1 TRBV13 CASSLEGRRNTEAFF
TRBJ1-1 TRBV12-3/TRBV12-4 CASRTTTGGTEAFF
TRBJ2-7 TRBV4-1 CASSQDWRGLAGFYEQYF
TRBJ2-3 TRBV7-9 CASRAGGTDTQYF
TRBJ1-4 TRBV7-2 CASSWTGEEEKLFF
TRBJ2-6 TRBV6-4 CASSASGGAGANVLTF
TRBJ2-1 TRBV24-1 CATSDPRDREVDNEQFF
TRBJ2-3 TRBV9 CASSGSRGGSDTQYF
TRBJ1-2 TRBV3-1 CASSVDRGYGYTF
TRBJ2-5 TRBV13 CASSTTTSGRAARKHF
TRBJ2-3 TRBV28 CASSPYRTGSGTDTQYF
TRBJ1-2 TRBV4-1 CASSQPPTGLYGYTF
TRBJ2-7 TRBV6-1 CASSEPGTPSYEQYF
TRBJ2-7 TRBV30 CAWTGASYEQYF